These 3 T cell receptor beta chains came from one sample sequenced in a study of shared T cell receptors in the human thymus. Some clones are missing from TCRdb's copy, which holds only in-frame ones; the method was immunoSEQ multiplex PCR. The sample gives roughly 660,000 clones, around 89% of which show up once; about 0.01% is in the top ten. The same data also contributed to another study, on human thymus T cells.

The sequencing sample was made of thymocytes. The receptors shown here come from a boy younger than two with a congenital heart defect.

This clone was counted between two and nine times. The chain employs TRBV14 and TRBJ2-7; D might be TRBD1 (6 bases). Per the germline V gene, CDR1 is SGHDN and CDR2 is FVKESK. V was clipped by 0 bases and J by 4 bases, with 10 bases between them. The CDR3 length is 14 residues. CDR3: CASSQEQGEYEQYF. The CDR3 nucleotides read TGTGCCAGCAGCCAAGAACAGGGCGAGTACGAGCAGTACTTC.

Turning to this clone: Other DNA sequences in the sample encode the same CDR3. The chain carries TRBV6-5 and TRBJ2-7, with 7 bases lining up with TRBD1. With 6 bases clipped from V and 0 bases from J, the junction kept 5 bases outside the gene matches. There are 14 residues in the CDR3. Germline V gives CDR1 MNHEY, CDR2 SVGAGI. CDR3 residues: CASSLRQGSYEQYF. The CDR3 DNA is TGTGCCAGCAGCCTTAGACAGGGCTCCTACGAGCAGTACTTC.

The chain employs TRBV27 and TRBJ2-3; TRBD2 matches 8 bases. Germline trimming cut 2 bases from V and 5 bases from J; bases unmatched to any gene: 0. This CDR3 has 13 residues. In germline, CDR1 is MNHEY, CDR2 SMNVEV (reference sequence). The CDR3 coding sequence is TGTGCCAGCAGTTTAGCGGGGGGAGATACGCAGTATTTT. Residues: CASSLAGGDTQYF.